The sequence of this T cell receptor (beta chain) was determined in a study of identical twins. Study results and limitations: Models, which agreed with sharing between unrelated individuals, nonetheless underestimated the out-of-frame TCR alpha sharing seen in monozygotic twins.

Germline lookup yields CDR1 SGHRS and CDR2 YFSETQ. Trimming took 7 bases from V and 1 from J; bases not matched to a gene: 2. The CDR3 is made up of 13 amino acids. One entry per CDR3 protein, called by TCRdb with MiXCR from the 5' RACE reads. This sample carries 600,000 to 800,000 distinct CDR3 sequences, 21% of them seen once, and the ten largest clones take 4% to 5.5%. This clonotype occurred a few times. The antigen remains undetermined. The sample also formed part of further work on T cells expressing NK-cell markers.

Sequenced material: PBMCs. The origin of this receptor is a woman aged 18 to 35 in good health. V gene TRBV5-1 combines with J gene TRBJ2-5; TRBD1 aligns across 9 bases. The CDR3 spells CASWDRVQETQYF. Written as DNA, the CDR3 is TGCGCCAGCTGGGACAGGGTCCAAGAGACCCAGTACTTC. The full variable domain, its missing parts supplied by reference TRBV5-1 and TRBJ2-5, is KAGVTQTPRYLIKTRGQQVTLSCSPISGHRSVSWYQQTPGQGLQFLFEYFSETQRNKGNFPGRFSGRQFSNSRSEMNVSTLELGDSALYLCASWDRVQETQYFGPGTRLLVL.